This T cell receptor beta chain was recovered during a study of blood T cell repertoires in COVID-19. Study as a whole: Samples taken during acute and convalescent COVID-19 were collected in the United States, Italy and Spain. The cDNA or gDNA used as material had been derived from T cells, B-cell-depleted T cells, or PBMCs.

The V end was cut by 3 bases, the J end by 5 bases, with 10 bases between. Germline lookup yields CDR1 LNHDA and CDR2 SQIVND (reference sequence). This CDR3 has 13 residues. As handled by the study authors: Scientists estimated how many nucleated cells there were by amplifying reference gene primers. Generated by immunoSEQ multiplex PCR, the TCRdb table keeps only in-frame clones and is missing some. V and J calls and clone size come straight from that table; D and trimming were deduced from the DNA. This table has 200,000 to 250,000 clones, less than 85% appearing once. The specimen was peripheral blood. The TCR originated in a woman aged 80 or over with active or convalescent COVID-19. V and J are TRBV19 and TRBJ2-5; D call uncertain. CDR3 nucleotides: TGTGCCAGTAGTATTCCCCCGGGTGAGACCCAGTACTTC. Its translation is CASSIPPGETQYF. The whole variable domain, remainder taken from reference TRBV19 and TRBJ2-5, is DGGITQSPKYLFRKEGQNVTLSCEQNLNHDAMYWYRQDPGQGLRLIYYSQIVNDFQKGDIAEGYSVSREKKESFPLTVTSAQKNPTAFYLCASSIPPGETQYFGPGTRLLVL.